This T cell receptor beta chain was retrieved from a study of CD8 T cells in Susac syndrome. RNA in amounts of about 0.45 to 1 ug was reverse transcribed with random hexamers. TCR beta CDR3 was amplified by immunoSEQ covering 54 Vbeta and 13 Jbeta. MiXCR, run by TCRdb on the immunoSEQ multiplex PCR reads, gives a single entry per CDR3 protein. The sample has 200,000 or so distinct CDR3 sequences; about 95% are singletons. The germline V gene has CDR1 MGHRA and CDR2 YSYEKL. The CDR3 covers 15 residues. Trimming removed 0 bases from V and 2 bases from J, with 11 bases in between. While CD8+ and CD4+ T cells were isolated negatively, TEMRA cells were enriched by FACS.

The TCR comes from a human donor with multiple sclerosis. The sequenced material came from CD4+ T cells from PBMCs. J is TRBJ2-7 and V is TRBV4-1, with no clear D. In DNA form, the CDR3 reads TGCGCCAGCAGCCAAGATCGCGCCGCGGCCTACGAGCAGTACTTC. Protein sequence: CASSQDRAAAYEQYF.